This T cell receptor (beta chain) derives from a study of brain T cells in children with intractable seizures (dated by TCRdb to the early 2020s). Concerning the study at large: Resected brain tissue from roughly 50 pediatric epilepsy surgery cases was first screened for immune gene transcripts using a NanoString immunology panel. Among the roughly 12 selected surgery cases, pre-surgery blood was additionally sequenced for eight, leaving four cases with brain tissue only.

The paper as a whole reports these results and caveats: Sequencing depth differed between pre- and post-surgery blood, so clones missing from the pre-surgery sample may reflect undersampling. Viral specificity was inferred only from CDR3 sequence similarity, and patients' HCMV serostatus was unknown.

What this sample's time point label stands for: blood from clinic visit 5 months post-surgery; TSC patient then seizure free. Surgery cases with the highest brain T cell transcript signatures were selected for TCR beta chain sequencing of brain tissue and, where available, blood. Prior to surgery, the patients had been treated with at least one anti-epileptic drug. TCR-sequenced patients were children with drug-resistant epilepsy due to tuberous sclerosis complex, focal cortical dysplasia, Rasmussen encephalitis or hemimegalencephaly. Bulk genomic DNA was extracted from unsorted brain tissue and whole blood with the Monarch genomic DNA purification kit. The immunoSEQ assay was used to generate TCR beta chain sequences from genomic DNA. Processing in the source paper ran as follows. CDR3 sequences that did not begin with the conserved framework cysteine at position 104 were removed manually. To get clonality, the normalized Shannon's Diversity Index was subtracted from one, giving values from 0 (maximal diversity) to 1 (oligoclonal). Chi-squared comparison-of-proportions tests were used to check whether the frequency of the same CDR3 differed between samples, for example brain versus blood. Public clonotypes were found by searching immuneACCESS, and the VDJdb browser was used to assess similarity to known antiviral clonotypes. The table comes from immuneACCESS by way of TCRdb, which keeps in-frame sequences with V and J called. Part of the clones is missing from these tables; in studies checked, under half for an unresolved V gene and the rest for unknown reasons. The DNA gave D and trimming, while V, J and clone size come from that table. The table for this sample lists 300,000 to 400,000 clones; over 90% of them were counted only once. 4.5% to 7% of the sample is taken by the ten largest.

CDR1 and CDR2, per the germline V gene, are MGHRA and YSYEKL. From the cysteine up to the phenylalanine, the CDR3 has a length of 16 residues. The CDR3 DNA has 48 bases and is translated from base 1. V is clipped by 0 bases and J by 6 bases, and the sequence between their germline boundaries is 15 bases long. A note on this clone: It lacks a known antigen. The input lacks base qualities; no much larger clone sits a single base away.

The material sequenced was peripheral blood, taken roughly 5 months after surgery. The chain is made from TRBV4-1 and TRBJ1-5; too little of a D gene remains to name it. This clonotype originated in a boy in the first two years of life with tuberous sclerosis and intractable seizures. The bases are TGCGCCAGCAGCCAAGAGGGCCGGGGTCCCCTTCAGCCCCAGCATTTT. This is translated as CASSQEGRGPLQPQHF.